This T cell receptor (beta chain) is drawn from a study of cytomegalovirus exposure and HLA in healthy donors. Study-wide points: Three CMV-associated chains were confirmed in vitro to be specific for CMV antigens. Reportedly, cytomegalovirus status was diagnosed with high sensitivity and specificity. It was 160 or so TCR beta chains that were listed as cytomegalovirus-associated.

While the first cohort had fewer than 850 subjects, the donors belonged to the separate validation cohort of 120 subjects. This clone was seen only once. The antigen is not known. The CDR3 has 13 amino acids. V gave up 5 bases and J gave up 1 base, with 8 bases separating them. Germline V gives CDR1 SGHRS, CDR2 YFSETQ. Sequenced by immunoSEQ multiplex PCR; TCRdb stores in-frame clones only, minus some. Of some 200,000 clones in the sample, around 81% were seen once. The sample consisted of PBMCs. V usage is TRBV5-1 and J usage is TRBJ2-3; D is unclear. The TCR sequence derives from a woman aged 18-29 years in good health and CMV-seropositive. The CDR3 loop reads CASRSSGTDTQYF. The CDR3, as DNA: TGCGCCAGCAGGTCATCGGGCACAGATACGCAGTATTTT.